A single sample is the source of the 5 T cell receptor beta chains below, sequenced in a study of blood T cell repertoires in COVID-19. Profiled with immunoSEQ multiplex PCR; TCRdb holds only in-frame clones, not every one. This sample has approximately 250,000 clones; 86% occur once, and the top ten carry less than 4%. Sequencing input: peripheral blood. The receptors stem from a man aged 18 to 29 with active or convalescent COVID-19.

The chain carries TRBV9 and TRBJ2-7, with 8 bases fitting TRBD2. After removal of 7 bases from V and 6 bases from J, the junction contained 6 bases not matched to a gene. Per germline, CDR1 SGDLS and CDR2 YYNGEE. The CDR3 length is 12 residues. CDR3 nucleotides: TGTGCCAGCTACGGGGCGGGAGGCGAGCAGTACTTC. This translates into CASYGAGGEQYF. Using reference TRBV9 and TRBJ2-7 for the parts outside the CDR3, the full variable domain is DSGVTQTPKHLITATGQRVTLRCSPRSGDLSVYWYQQSLDQGLQFLIQYYNGEERAKGNILERFSAQQFPDLHSELNLSSLELGDSALYFCASYGAGGEQYFGPGTRLTVT.

V is TRBV9 and J is TRBJ2-1; D is possibly TRBD1 (5 bases). V lost 2 bases and J lost 7, with 19 bases in between. Germline V gene data show CDR1 as SGDLS and CDR2 as YYNGEE. The CDR3 contains 16 residues. The CDR3 DNA follows: TGTGCCAGCAGCGTGCAGGGCTCCAAGACCCCAAATGAGCAGTTCTTC. Translated: CASSVQGSKTPNEQFF.

The V gene is TRBV18, the J gene TRBJ2-5, with 7 bases matching TRBD1. CDR3 size: 15 residues. Germline V gene lookup returns CDR1 KGHSH and CDR2 LQKENI. The J segment lost 5 bases and the V segment lost 4 bases, leaving 10 bases of the junction unmatched. CDR3 sequence: CASSQGLQGHETQYF. In DNA form, the CDR3 reads TGTGCCAGCTCACAGGGGCTACAGGGGCACGAGACCCAGTACTTC.

The chain couples TRBV18 to TRBJ1-2; possible D gene TRBD1, 5 bases. The CDR3 sequence is 15 residues long. Germline CDR1 reads KGHSH; CDR2 reads LQKENI. V lost 0 bases to trimming and J lost 3 bases, with 11 bases between them. The DNA for the CDR3 is TGTGCCAGCTCACCACCGGGGCAGTCCCACTATGGCTACACCTTC. Translating gives CASSPPGQSHYGYTF.

The CDR3 loop reads CASSSDRSTDTQYF. In nucleotides, the CDR3 is TGTGCCAGCAGTTCCGACAGGTCCACAGATACGCAGTATTTT. This sequence joins TRBV28 and TRBJ2-3, with D possibly matching TRBD1 (6 bases). Trimming stripped 4 bases from V and 2 bases from J, with 10 bases between. The CDR3 length is 14 residues. Germline CDR1 is MDHEN and CDR2 is SYDVKM.